Below are 24 T cell receptor beta chains sequenced from a single sample in a study of blood T cell repertoires in COVID-19. Sequencing used immunoSEQ multiplex PCR; TCRdb keeps in-frame clones, though not all of them. Of under 200,000 clones listed, around 79% are singletons. Sequencing was done on a sample of PBMCs or T cells enriched from blood (not recorded which). These receptors all come from a man between 50 and 59 years old who had recovered from COVID-19.

The genes are TRBV27 and TRBJ2-2; 8 bases agree with TRBD1. Germline CDR1 MNHEY, CDR2 SMNVEV (reference sequence). The CDR3 runs 16 residues. V shed 5 bases and J 5 bases; nucleotides not matched to a gene: 10. The CDR3 region has the DNA TGTGCCAGCAGTCCGCGTTCAGGGGGCCGGACCGGGGAGCTGTTTTTT. It yields the protein CASSPRSGGRTGELFF.

The rearrangement links TRBV28 to TRBJ1-6; D unresolved. V shed 6 bases and J shed 0 bases, with 9 bases lying between them. CDR3 size: 15 residues. Germline CDR1 and CDR2: MDHEN and SYDVKM. The CDR3 sequence: CASSEVGSYNSPLHF. The CDR3 DNA follows: TGTGCCAGCAGCGAGGTGGGCTCCTATAATTCACCCCTCCACTTT.

J is TRBJ1-2 and V is TRBV2; a weak D match, TRBD1 (6 bases). Germline V lookup: CDR1 SNHLY, CDR2 FYNNEI. V lost 8 bases and J 4 bases, leaving 17 bases between the germline ends. The CDR3 extends over 14 amino acids. The CDR3 DNA follows: TGTGCCAGCGGACCTCCGGACAGAGCCTATGGCTACACCTTC. Translating it yields CASGPPDRAYGYTF. Together with reference TRBV2 and TRBJ1-2, the CDR3 gives the full variable domain: EPEVTQTPSHQVTQMGQEVILRCVPISNHLYFYWYRQILGQKVEFLVSFYNNEISEKSEIFDDQFSVERPDGSNFTLKIRSTKLEDSAMYFCASGPPDRAYGYTFGSGTRLTVV.

The chain is built from TRBV19 and TRBJ2-5; 9 bases are shared with TRBD1. This CDR3 has 15 residues. The J segment lost 4 bases and the V segment lost 4 bases, leaving 7 bases of the junction unmatched. Germline CDR1 LNHDA, CDR2 SQIVND (reference sequence). The CDR3 reads CASSSPTGGTETQYF. The CDR3 DNA sequence: TGTGCCAGTAGTAGCCCGACAGGGGGAACAGAGACCCAGTACTTC.

The J gene is TRBJ2-7, the V gene TRBV6-5, with D maybe TRBD2 (6 bases). V lost 5 bases, J lost 0 bases, and 14 bases lay in between. The CDR3 loop spans 15 amino acids. Germline V gene data show CDR1 as MNHEY and CDR2 as SVGAGI. The DNA for the CDR3 is TGTGCCAGCAGTCCTGGACTAACTTTCTCCTACGAGCAGTACTTC. This codes for CASSPGLTFSYEQYF.

Only one count was recorded for this clone. The rearrangement uses TRBV29-1 and TRBJ1-1; 10 nucleotides line up with TRBD1. The CDR3 has 12 residues. Germline V gene data show CDR1 as SQVTM and CDR2 as ANQGSEA. The trim removed 6 bases at V and 4 bases at J, leaving 2 bases unmatched. The chain's CDR3 is CSVGQGGTEAFF. CDR3 nucleotides: TGCAGCGTAGGACAGGGGGGCACTGAAGCTTTCTTT.

This chain connects TRBV5-4 to TRBJ2-7; 8 nucleotides align to TRBD1. Germline trimming cut 4 bases from V and 5 bases from J; bases unmatched to any gene: 2. The length of the CDR3 is 12 residues. Germline CDR1 reads SGHNT; CDR2 reads YYREEE (reference sequence). CDR3 bases: TGTGCCAGCAGCCAGGACAGGGACGAGCAGTACTTC. It yields the protein CASSQDRDEQYF.

The chain uses TRBV15 and TRBJ1-2; unclear D gene. Looked up from germline, CDR1 is LNHNV and CDR2 is YYDKDF (reference sequence). Trimming pared 0 bases from V and 0 bases from J, leaving 17 bases between. The CDR3 length is 18 residues. DNA for the CDR3: TGTGCCACCAGCAGAGATTTGGAGGTCGAGTCGTCTAACTATGGCTACACCTTC. The encoded protein is CATSRDLEVESSNYGYTF.

The chain combines TRBV6-1 with TRBJ1-4, with 7 positions matching TRBD1. The V gene end was trimmed by 1 base and the J gene end by 0 bases; junction bases not matched to a gene: 2. The CDR3 spans 16 residues. Germline CDR1 MNHNS, CDR2 SASEGT. The CDR3 is CASSEDRGSTNEKLFF. The CDR3 DNA is TGTGCCAGCAGTGAAGACAGGGGCTCAACTAATGAAAAACTGTTTTTT.

The gene calls are TRBV5-4 and TRBJ2-7; D is perhaps TRBD2 (6 bases). V was clipped by 4 bases and J by 1 base, with 12 bases between them. Germline CDR1 SGHNT, CDR2 YYREEE (reference sequence). The CDR3 covers 14 residues. In DNA, the CDR3 is TGTGCCAGCAGCCAGACTAGTGGTTCCTACGAGCAGTACTTC. It is translated as CASSQTSGSYEQYF.

The rearrangement joins TRBV7-3 to TRBJ2-3, with TRBD2 as a possible D gene (7 bases). There are 15 residues in the CDR3. Per germline, CDR1 SGHTA and CDR2 FQGTGA. The V and J ends lost 2 bases and 3 bases respectively, with 12 bases between them. CDR3 residues: CASSLYGGPTDTQYF. Here the CDR3 DNA reads TGTGCCAGCAGCTTATACGGGGGGCCAACAGATACGCAGTATTTT. The variable domain in full, completed from reference TRBV7-3 and TRBJ2-3, reads GAGVSQTPSNKVTEKGKYVELRCDPISGHTALYWYRQSLGQGPEFLIYFQGTGAADDSGLPNDRFFAVRPEGSVSTLKIQRTERGDSAVYLCASSLYGGPTDTQYFGPGTRLTVL.

The V gene is TRBV27, the J gene TRBJ1-3, with 9 bases lining up with TRBD1. The CDR3 is 15 amino acids. Germline V gene sequence: CDR1 MNHEY, CDR2 SMNVEV (reference sequence). Trimming at V came to 6 bases and at J to 3 bases, leaving 6 bases not matched to a gene. The CDR3 loop reads CASRGDRASGNTIYF. DNA for the CDR3: TGTGCCAGCAGGGGGGACAGGGCTAGTGGAAACACCATATATTTT.

This clone was counted a single time. This sequence joins TRBV5-1 and TRBJ2-1; possible D gene TRBD2, 5 bases. Germline CDR1 and CDR2: SGHRS and YFSETQ. The CDR3 covers 13 residues. Trimming stripped 0 bases from V and 8 bases from J, with 9 bases between. The CDR3 reads CASSLDLAYEQFF. The CDR3 DNA is TGCGCCAGCAGCTTGGACCTAGCCTATGAGCAGTTCTTC.

This chain connects TRBV19 to TRBJ1-1, with D uncertain. The germline V gene encodes CDR1 LNHDA and CDR2 SQIVND (reference sequence). The CDR3 is 14 residues long. Trimming shortened V by 3 bases and J by 1 base, and 9 bases separated the two germline ends. The CDR3 protein is CASSIRQANTEAFF. The DNA of the CDR3 is TGTGCCAGTAGTATCCGCCAGGCGAACACTGAAGCTTTCTTT.

V gene TRBV3-1 (or the pseudogene TRBV3-2) combines with J gene TRBJ1-6, with D perhaps TRBD1 (5 bases). Germline assignment: CDR1 LGHDT and CDR2 YNNKEL (reference sequence). CDR3 length equals 16 residues. V lost 2 bases to trimming and J lost 8 bases, with 16 bases between them. The CDR3 loop reads CASSQSGSYFHSPLHF. The CDR3 coding sequence is TGTGCCAGCAGCCAATCAGGGTCTTATTTCCATTCACCCCTCCACTTT.

The chain carries TRBV28 and TRBJ2-7; TRBD1 might be the D (6 bases). The length of the CDR3 is 11 residues. V dropped 8 bases and J dropped 2 bases, with 7 bases sitting between them. Per the germline V gene, CDR1 is MDHEN and CDR2 is SYDVKM. CDR3 region: CASAGAYEQYF. CDR3 sequence (DNA): TGTGCCAGCGCAGGGGCCTACGAGCAGTACTTC.

This sequence joins TRBV5-4 and TRBJ2-7, with 9 nucleotides matching TRBD1. V was clipped by 4 bases and J by 6 bases; unmatched bases: 8. Per the germline V gene, CDR1 is SGHNT and CDR2 is YYREEE (reference sequence). The CDR3 is 14 amino acids. CDR3 region: CASSPGQGWGEQYF. DNA for the CDR3: TGTGCCAGCAGCCCAGGACAGGGGTGGGGCGAGCAGTACTTC.

V and J are TRBV5-1 and TRBJ1-6; D not resolved. Germline V gene lookup returns CDR1 SGHRS and CDR2 YFSETQ. Trimming cost V 0 bases and J 6 bases, with 7 bases left between them. The CDR3 totals 14 residues. The CDR3 sequence: CASSLALTNSPLHF. For the CDR3, the DNA is TGCGCCAGCAGCTTGGCCCTAACTAATTCACCCCTCCACTTT. The full variable domain, with the rest looked up from reference TRBV5-1 and TRBJ1-6, is KAGVTQTPRYLIKTRGQQVTLSCSPISGHRSVSWYQQTPGQGLQFLFEYFSETQRNKGNFPGRFSGRQFSNSRSEMNVSTLELGDSALYLCASSLALTNSPLHFGNGTRLTVT.

The chain is built from TRBV3-1 (or the pseudogene TRBV3-2) and TRBJ1-2, with D uncertain. The CDR3 extends over 13 amino acids. Trimming took off 4 bases at V and 2 bases at J, with 8 bases between the two ends. Germline V lookup: CDR1 LGHDT, CDR2 YNNKEL (reference sequence). The CDR3 sequence: CASSPKQNYGYTF. Here the CDR3 DNA reads TGTGCCAGCAGCCCGAAACAGAACTATGGCTACACCTTC.

The CDR3 DNA follows: TGTGCCAGCACCCTTAGGTCACAGACCACAGATACGCAGTATTTT. It encodes CASTLRSQTTDTQYF. The chain employs TRBV7-8 and TRBJ2-3; D gene uncertain. In germline, CDR1 is SGHVS, CDR2 FQNEAQ. Trimming cost V 7 bases and J 2 bases, with 16 bases left between them. This CDR3 has 15 residues. Based on the CDR3 plus reference TRBV7-8 and TRBJ2-3, the full variable domain is GAGVSQSPRYKVAKRGQDVALRCDPISGHVSLFWYQQALGQGPEFLTYFQNEAQLDKSGLPSDRFFAERPEGSVSTLKIQRTQQEDSAVYLCASTLRSQTTDTQYFGPGTRLTVL.

This clone was seen just once. The chain joins TRBV6-5 to TRBJ2-5; 13 positions agree with TRBD2. From germline, CDR1 is MNHEY and CDR2 SVGAGI. The junction had 6 bases not matched to a gene; V was cut back by 6 bases and J by 5 bases. The CDR3 length is 15 residues. The CDR3 sequence: CASSWTSGSRETQYF. The CDR3 DNA follows: TGTGCCAGCAGCTGGACTAGCGGGAGTCGGGAGACCCAGTACTTC.

The V gene is TRBV5-1, the J gene TRBJ1-4, with unresolved D. Germline CDR1 reads SGHRS; CDR2 reads YFSETQ. The V and J ends lost 0 bases and 0 bases respectively, with 9 bases between them. CDR3 length: 16 residues. Written as DNA, the CDR3 is TGCGCCAGCAGCTTGGCACAGCTTGCAACTAATGAAAAACTGTTTTTT. Its protein product is CASSLAQLATNEKLFF.

This rearrangement joins TRBV25-1 to TRBJ2-1; 13 bases agree with TRBD2. The CDR3 runs to 17 residues. J lost 5 bases, V lost 1 base, and 5 bases had no gene match. Germline V gives CDR1 MGHDK, CDR2 SYGVNS. The CDR3 protein is CASSEFTSGREDNEQFF. For the CDR3, the DNA is TGTGCCAGCAGTGAATTCACTAGCGGGAGGGAGGACAATGAGCAGTTCTTC.

DNA for the CDR3: TGTGCCAGCAGTTCAACGGGGGGAGCAGGAAACACCATATATTTT. Amino acids: CASSSTGGAGNTIYF. V and J are TRBV6-5 and TRBJ1-3, with TRBD1 as a possible D gene (5 bases). Germline assignment: CDR1 MNHEY and CDR2 SVGAGI. The V and J ends lost 4 bases and 4 bases respectively, with 14 bases between them. This CDR3 comprises 15 residues.